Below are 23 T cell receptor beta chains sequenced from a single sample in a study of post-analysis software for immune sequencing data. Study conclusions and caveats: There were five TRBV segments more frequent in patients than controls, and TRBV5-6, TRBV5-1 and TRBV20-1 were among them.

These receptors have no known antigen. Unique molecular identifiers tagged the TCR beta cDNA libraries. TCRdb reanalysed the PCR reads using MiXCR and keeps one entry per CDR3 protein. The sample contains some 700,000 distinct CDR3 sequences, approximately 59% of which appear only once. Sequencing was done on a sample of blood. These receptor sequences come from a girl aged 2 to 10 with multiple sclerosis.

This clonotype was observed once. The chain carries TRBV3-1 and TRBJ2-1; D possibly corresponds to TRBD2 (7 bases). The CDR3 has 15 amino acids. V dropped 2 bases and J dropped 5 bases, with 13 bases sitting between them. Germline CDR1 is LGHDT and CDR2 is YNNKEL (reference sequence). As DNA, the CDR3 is TGTGCCAGCAGCCAAAGGGGGGGCCGGGACAATGAGCAGTTCTTC. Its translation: CASSQRGGRDNEQFF.

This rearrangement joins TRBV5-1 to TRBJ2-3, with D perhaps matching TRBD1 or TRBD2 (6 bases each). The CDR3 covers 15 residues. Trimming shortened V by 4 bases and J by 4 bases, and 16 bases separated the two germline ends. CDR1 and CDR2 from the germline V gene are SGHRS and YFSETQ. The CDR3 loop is CASSSTAGQPDTQYF. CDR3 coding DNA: TGCGCCAGCAGCAGTACCGCGGGACAACCAGATACGCAGTATTTT.

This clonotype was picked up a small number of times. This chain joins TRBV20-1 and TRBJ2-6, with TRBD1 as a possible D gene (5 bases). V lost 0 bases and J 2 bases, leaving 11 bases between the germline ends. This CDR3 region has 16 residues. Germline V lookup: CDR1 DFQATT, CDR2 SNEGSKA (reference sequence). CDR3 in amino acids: CSARDDRSTGANVLTF. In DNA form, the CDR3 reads TGCAGTGCTAGAGACGACAGATCTACTGGGGCCAACGTCCTGACTTTC.

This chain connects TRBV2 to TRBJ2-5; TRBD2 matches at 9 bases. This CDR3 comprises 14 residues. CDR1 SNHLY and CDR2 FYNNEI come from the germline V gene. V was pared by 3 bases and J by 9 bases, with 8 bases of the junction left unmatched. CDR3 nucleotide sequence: TGTGCCAGCAGTGAGACTAGCGGAGACTCGGCCCAGTACTTC. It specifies CASSETSGDSAQYF. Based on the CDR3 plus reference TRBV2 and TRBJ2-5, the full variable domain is EPEVTQTPSHQVTQMGQEVILRCVPISNHLYFYWYRQILGQKVEFLVSFYNNEISEKSEIFDDQFSVERPDGSNFTLKIRSTKLEDSAMYFCASSETSGDSAQYFGPGTRLLVL.

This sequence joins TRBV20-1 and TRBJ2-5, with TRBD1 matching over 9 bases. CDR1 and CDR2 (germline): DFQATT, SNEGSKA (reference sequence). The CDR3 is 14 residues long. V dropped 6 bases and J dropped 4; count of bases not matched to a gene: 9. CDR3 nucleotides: TGCAGTGCACCAAGGACAGGGGAGGGAGAGACCCAGTACTTC. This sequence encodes CSAPRTGEGETQYF.

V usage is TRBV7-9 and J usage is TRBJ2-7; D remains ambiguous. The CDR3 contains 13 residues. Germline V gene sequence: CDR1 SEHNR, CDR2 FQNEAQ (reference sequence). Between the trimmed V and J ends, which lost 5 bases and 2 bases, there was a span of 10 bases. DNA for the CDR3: TGTGCCAGCAGCCAGTCGTGGGCCTACGAGCAGTACTTC. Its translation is CASSQSWAYEQYF. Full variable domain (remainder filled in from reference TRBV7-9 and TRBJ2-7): DTGVSQNPRHKITKRGQNVTFRCDPISEHNRLYWYRQTLGQGPEFLTYFQNEAQLEKSRLLSDRFSAERPKGSFSTLEIQRTEQGDSAMYLCASSQSWAYEQYFGPGTRLTVT.

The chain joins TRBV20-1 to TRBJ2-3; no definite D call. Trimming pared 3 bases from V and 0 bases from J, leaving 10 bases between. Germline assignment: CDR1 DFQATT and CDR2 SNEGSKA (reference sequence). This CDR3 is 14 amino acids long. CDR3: CSASPGDSTDTQYF. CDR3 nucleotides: TGCAGTGCTAGCCCGGGCGATAGCACAGATACGCAGTATTTT.

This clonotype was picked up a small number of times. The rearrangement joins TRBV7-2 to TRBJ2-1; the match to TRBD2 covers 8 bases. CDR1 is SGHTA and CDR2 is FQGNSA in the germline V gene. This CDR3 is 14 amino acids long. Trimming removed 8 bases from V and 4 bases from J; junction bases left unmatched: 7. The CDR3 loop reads CASGMGLDYNEQFF. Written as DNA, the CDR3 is TGTGCCAGCGGCATGGGACTAGATTACAATGAGCAGTTCTTC.

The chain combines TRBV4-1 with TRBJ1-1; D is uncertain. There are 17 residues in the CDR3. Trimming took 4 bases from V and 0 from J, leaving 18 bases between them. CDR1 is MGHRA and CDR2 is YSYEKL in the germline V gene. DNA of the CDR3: TGCGCCAGCAGCCTACTATCGCTCCCCACTTTGAACACTGAAGCTTTCTTT. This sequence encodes CASSLLSLPTLNTEAFF.

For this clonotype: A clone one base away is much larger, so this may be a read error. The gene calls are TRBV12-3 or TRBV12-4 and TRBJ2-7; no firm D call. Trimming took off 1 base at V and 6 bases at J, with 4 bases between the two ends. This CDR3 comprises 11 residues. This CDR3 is CASSLGFEQYF. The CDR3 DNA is TGTGCCAGCAGTTTAGGGTTCGAGCAGTACTTC.

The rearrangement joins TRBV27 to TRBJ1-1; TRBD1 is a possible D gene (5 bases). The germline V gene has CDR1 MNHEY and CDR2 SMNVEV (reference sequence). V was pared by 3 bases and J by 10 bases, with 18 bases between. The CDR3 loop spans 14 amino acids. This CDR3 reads CASSFPDRPLTAFF. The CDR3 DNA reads TGTGCCAGCAGTTTCCCTGACAGACCCCTAACAGCTTTCTTT.

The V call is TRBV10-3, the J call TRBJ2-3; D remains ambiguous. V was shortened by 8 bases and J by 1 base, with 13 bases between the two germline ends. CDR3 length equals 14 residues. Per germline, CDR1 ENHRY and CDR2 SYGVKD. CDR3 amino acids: CAIGRRARTDTQYF. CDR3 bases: TGTGCCATCGGACGCCGAGCCCGCACAGATACGCAGTATTTT.

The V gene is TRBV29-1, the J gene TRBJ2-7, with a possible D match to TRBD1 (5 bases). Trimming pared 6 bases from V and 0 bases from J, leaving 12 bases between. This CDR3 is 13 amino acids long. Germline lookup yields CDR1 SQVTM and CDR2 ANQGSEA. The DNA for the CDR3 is TGCAGCGTCAGGGTCCCTAGCTCCTACGAGCAGTACTTC. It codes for CSVRVPSSYEQYF.

The CDR3 reads CASGQGGNQPQHF. CDR3 DNA sequence: TGTGCCAGCGGGCAGGGGGGCAATCAGCCCCAGCATTTT. The V call is TRBV7-2, the J call TRBJ1-5; 7 bases map to TRBD1. V lost 8 bases, J lost 2 bases, and 3 bases stayed unmatched. The CDR3 loop spans 13 amino acids. CDR1 is SGHTA and CDR2 is FQGNSA in the germline V gene.

CDR3: CASSPGRDLAREQFF. CDR3 DNA: TGTGCCAGCAGCCCGGGGCGGGACCTGGCTAGGGAGCAGTTCTTC. J is TRBJ2-1 and V is TRBV7-8; maybe TRBD2 (6 bases). Germline lookup yields CDR1 SGHVS and CDR2 FQNEAQ. V was pared by 5 bases and J by 10 bases, with 21 bases between. There are 15 residues in the CDR3.

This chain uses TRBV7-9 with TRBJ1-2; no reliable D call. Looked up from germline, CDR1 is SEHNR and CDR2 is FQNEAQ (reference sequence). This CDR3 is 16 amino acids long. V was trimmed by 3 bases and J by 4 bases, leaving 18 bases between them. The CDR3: CASSFSGLQQSYGYTF. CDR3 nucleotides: TGTGCCAGCAGCTTCTCTGGGTTGCAGCAAAGCTATGGCTACACCTTC.

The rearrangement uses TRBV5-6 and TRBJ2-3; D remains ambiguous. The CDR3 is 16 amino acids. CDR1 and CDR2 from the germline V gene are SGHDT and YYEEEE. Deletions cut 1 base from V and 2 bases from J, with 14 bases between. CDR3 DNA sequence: TGTGCCAGCAGCTTGATCCGGAAAAAGTCCACAGATACGCAGTATTTT. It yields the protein CASSLIRKKSTDTQYF.

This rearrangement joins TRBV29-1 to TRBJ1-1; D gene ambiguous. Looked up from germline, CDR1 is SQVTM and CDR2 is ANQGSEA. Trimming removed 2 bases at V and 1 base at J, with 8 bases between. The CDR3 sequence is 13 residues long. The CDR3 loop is CSVEKKANTEAFF. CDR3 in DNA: TGCAGCGTTGAAAAAAAGGCGAACACTGAAGCTTTCTTT.

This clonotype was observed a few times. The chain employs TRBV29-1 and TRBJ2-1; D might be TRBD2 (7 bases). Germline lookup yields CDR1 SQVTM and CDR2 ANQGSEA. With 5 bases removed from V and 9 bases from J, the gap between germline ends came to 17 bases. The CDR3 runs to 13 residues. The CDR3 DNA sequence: TGCAGCGTTCTGAAGAGGGGGGAGGGTGAGCAGTTCTTC. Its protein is CSVLKRGEGEQFF.

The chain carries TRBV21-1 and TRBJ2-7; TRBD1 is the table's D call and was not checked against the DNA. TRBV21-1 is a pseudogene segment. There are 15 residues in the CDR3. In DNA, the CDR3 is TGTGCCAGCAGCAGGATCCGGGACAACTCCTACGAGCAGTACTTC. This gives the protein CASSRIRDNSYEQYF.

Written as DNA, the CDR3 is TGTGCCAGCAGTTACACGGGTCGCTACCAGCAGTATTTT. Its translation is CASSYTGRYQQYF. The chain has TRBV6-5 and TRBJ2-3; the D is unclear. V lost 2 bases to trimming and J lost 11 bases, with 14 bases between them. Looked up from germline, CDR1 is MNHEY and CDR2 is SVGAGI. The CDR3 spans 13 residues.

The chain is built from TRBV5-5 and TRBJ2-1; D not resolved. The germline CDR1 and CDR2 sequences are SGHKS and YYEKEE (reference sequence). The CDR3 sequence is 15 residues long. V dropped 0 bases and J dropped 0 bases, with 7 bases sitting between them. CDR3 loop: CASSLGLRSYNEQFF. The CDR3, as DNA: TGTGCCAGCAGCTTGGGTTTACGCTCCTACAATGAGCAGTTCTTC.

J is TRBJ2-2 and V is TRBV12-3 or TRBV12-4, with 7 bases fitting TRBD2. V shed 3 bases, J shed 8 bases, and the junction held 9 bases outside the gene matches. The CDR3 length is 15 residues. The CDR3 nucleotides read TGTGCCAGCAGTTTGCGGGGGACTCGACCGGGGGAGCTGTTTTTT. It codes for CASSLRGTRPGELFF.